This T cell receptor beta chain was retrieved from a study of blood T cell repertoires in COVID-19. Whole-study context: Whether acute or convalescent, the COVID-19 samples came from the United States, Italy and Spain. The analysed material was cDNA or gDNA that came from T cells, B-cell-depleted T cells, or PBMCs.

Clones were read by immunoSEQ multiplex PCR, and TCRdb kept only the in-frame ones, dropping some. Of under 85,000 clones listed, about 83% are singletons. This receptor was taken from a man in his thirties or forties with COVID-19, enrolled during active disease. Sequenced input: peripheral blood.

The CDR3 region has the DNA TGCAGCGTAGCTGGGACAGGGACTTCCTACGAGCAGTACTTC. Its translation is CSVAGTGTSYEQYF. The V gene is TRBV29-1, the J gene TRBJ2-7, with 9 nucleotides matching TRBD1. The V gene end was trimmed by 6 bases and the J gene end by 1 base; junction bases not matched to a gene: 7. CDR1 and CDR2 from the germline V gene are SQVTM and ANQGSEA. This CDR3 has 14 amino acids.